The 16 T cell receptor beta chains listed next were all sequenced from one sample in a study of blood T cell repertoires in COVID-19. Data came from immunoSEQ multiplex PCR; TCRdb stores just in-frame clones and leaves some out. The sample lists about 150,000 clones, over 60% occurring once. The sample taken for sequencing was peripheral blood. The source of these receptors is a man aged 80 or over with acute or convalescent COVID-19.

The chain has TRBV29-1 and TRBJ2-3; 8 bases match TRBD2. Germline assignment: CDR1 SQVTM and CDR2 ANQGSEA. This CDR3 comprises 17 residues. Trimming at V came to 3 bases and at J to 2 bases, leaving 13 bases not matched to a gene. CDR3 in amino acids: CSVETIKRGSFTDTQYF. CDR3 sequence (DNA): TGCAGCGTTGAGACTATCAAGCGGGGGAGTTTCACAGATACGCAGTATTTT.

This clone was recorded once. The chain carries TRBV24-1 and TRBJ2-1, with D maybe TRBD1 (5 bases). The length of the CDR3 is 13 residues. Germline lookup yields CDR1 KGHDR and CDR2 SFDVKD. Trimming removed 0 bases at V and 7 bases at J, with 6 bases between. The CDR3 nucleotides are TGTGCCACCAGTGATTTGGACAGTAATGAGCAGTTCTTC. Translated: CATSDLDSNEQFF.

This chain joins TRBV4-1 and TRBJ1-1, with D hard to call. V lost 9 bases and J lost 0, with 14 bases in between. The germline gives CDR1 MGHRA, CDR2 YSYEKL. The CDR3 consists of 14 residues. The CDR3 DNA is TGCGCCAGTGCCCCCGGGTGGGTGAACACTGAAGCTTTCTTT. Protein sequence: CASAPGWVNTEAFF.

This rearrangement joins TRBV6-2 or TRBV6-3 to TRBJ1-1; 9 bases are a match to TRBD1. V lost 5 bases, J lost 6 bases, and 7 bases stayed unmatched. This CDR3 is built from 14 residues. The germline V gene encodes CDR1 MNHEY and CDR2 SVGEGT. The CDR3 DNA reads as TGTGCCAGCAGTAGGACAGGGGTTGATGCTGAAGCTTTCTTT. It specifies CASSRTGVDAEAFF.

The chain joins TRBV28 to TRBJ1-3, with 10 bases lining up with TRBD1. Germline assignment: CDR1 MDHEN and CDR2 SYDVKM. The CDR3 has 14 amino acids. Trimming at V came to 5 bases and at J to 2 bases, leaving 0 bases not matched to a gene. This CDR3 reads CASSGQGAGNTIYF. CDR3 sequence (DNA): TGTGCCAGCAGTGGACAGGGGGCTGGAAACACCATATATTTT.

This chain links TRBV7-8 with TRBJ2-7; D ambiguous. This CDR3 contains 14 residues. V shed 0 bases and J shed 1 base, with 7 bases lying between them. The germline gives CDR1 SGHVS, CDR2 FQNEAQ. CDR3 nucleotide sequence: TGTGCCAGCAGCTTAGCGGCCGGGTCCTACGAGCAGTACTTC. It specifies CASSLAAGSYEQYF.

This chain links TRBV7-3 with TRBJ2-3, with TRBD1 identical over 9 bases. The CDR3 has 16 amino acids. Per germline, CDR1 SGHTA and CDR2 FQGTGA. Trimming at V came to 5 bases and at J to 3 bases, leaving 9 bases not matched to a gene. The CDR3 spells CASSPSTGGRTDTQYF. The CDR3 bases are TGTGCCAGCAGCCCATCGACAGGGGGAAGAACAGATACGCAGTATTTT.

The chain carries TRBV11-3 and TRBJ2-5; TRBD2 matches 10 bases. V shed 2 bases and J 4 bases; nucleotides not matched to a gene: 4. The CDR3 extends over 15 amino acids. In germline, CDR1 is SGHNT, CDR2 YENEEA. CDR3 loop: CASSLRASGGETQYF. The CDR3 DNA follows: TGTGCCAGCAGCTTAAGAGCTAGCGGGGGAGAGACCCAGTACTTC.

There are a few counts of this clone. The rearrangement joins TRBV29-1 to TRBJ1-1, with TRBD1 matching over 9 bases. J was trimmed by 5 bases and V by 7 bases; bases with no gene match: 8. The CDR3 runs to 13 residues. The V gene's germline CDR1 is SQVTM and CDR2 ANQGSEA. CDR3 bases: TGCAGCGCAACGGGACAGGGAACGACTGAAGCTTTCTTT. This encodes CSATGQGTTEAFF.

V and J are TRBV4-1 and TRBJ1-6; 10 nucleotides line up with TRBD1. V lost 3 bases and J lost 1; bases outside the gene matches: 9. Looked up from germline, CDR1 is MGHRA and CDR2 is YSYEKL. This CDR3 comprises 19 residues. The DNA of the CDR3 is TGCGCCAGCAGCCAGGCTGGACAGGGGGTCGTTTCCTATAATTCACCCCTCCACTTT. It is translated as CASSQAGQGVVSYNSPLHF.

This clone was seen only once. The chain uses TRBV9 and TRBJ1-2; 8 bases match TRBD1. CDR3 length: 15 residues. Germline V gene data show CDR1 as SGDLS and CDR2 as YYNGEE. Trimming took 4 bases from V and 7 from J; bases not matched to a gene: 12. The chain's CDR3 is CASSSQGQAAGGYTF. For the CDR3, the DNA is TGTGCCAGCAGCTCCCAGGGACAGGCCGCTGGTGGCTACACCTTC.

The chain couples TRBV5-6 to TRBJ1-6, with 7 bases identical to TRBD1. CDR1 and CDR2 from the germline V gene are SGHDT and YYEEEE. The trim removed 0 bases at V and 10 bases at J, leaving 4 bases unmatched. The length of the CDR3 is 14 residues. This CDR3 is CASSLEQGWSPLHF. The CDR3 DNA sequence: TGTGCCAGCAGCTTGGAACAGGGGTGGTCACCCCTCCACTTT.

The chain carries TRBV5-1 and TRBJ1-1, with 7 bases matching TRBD1. Trimming removed 4 bases from V and 2 bases from J; junction bases left unmatched: 14. The CDR3 consists of 17 residues. Germline V gene lookup returns CDR1 SGHRS and CDR2 YFSETQ. In DNA form, the CDR3 reads TGCGCCAGCAGCCGACCTCCGGGACAGATTAGTAACACTGAAGCTTTCTTT. Residues: CASSRPPGQISNTEAFF. The whole variable domain, filled in from reference TRBV5-1 and TRBJ1-1, reads KAGVTQTPRYLIKTRGQQVTLSCSPISGHRSVSWYQQTPGQGLQFLFEYFSETQRNKGNFPGRFSGRQFSNSRSEMNVSTLELGDSALYLCASSRPPGQISNTEAFFGQGTRLTVV.

CDR3: CSVDQRDRTDTQYF. The DNA of the CDR3 is TGCAGCGTTGATCAGCGGGATCGCACAGATACGCAGTATTTT. The chain recombines TRBV29-1 with TRBJ2-3; 7 bases are shared with TRBD2. The CDR3 is 14 residues long. Trimming removed 3 bases from V and 1 base from J; junction bases left unmatched: 4. Germline loops: CDR1 SQVTM, CDR2 ANQGSEA.

This clone was counted once. The J gene is TRBJ2-6, the V gene TRBV28; TRBD1 is a possible D gene (6 bases). Trimming took 5 bases from V and 2 from J, leaving 10 bases between them. CDR3 length equals 15 residues. Germline values: CDR1 MDHEN, CDR2 SYDVKM. CDR3 sequence (DNA): TGTGCCAGCAGTAGTAAGGGGGCTGGGGCCAACGTCCTGACTTTC. Protein product: CASSSKGAGANVLTF. Filled out from reference TRBV28 and TRBJ2-6, the complete variable domain reads DVKVTQSSRYLVKRTGEKVFLECVQDMDHENMFWYRQDPGLGLRLIYFSYDVKMKEKGDIPEGYSVSREKKERFSLILESASTNQTSMYLCASSSKGAGANVLTFGAGSRLTVL.

In this sample, this clone turned up once. This sequence joins TRBV30 and TRBJ1-4, with no clear D. CDR3 length equals 14 residues. Germline V gene data show CDR1 as GTSNPN and CDR2 as SVGIG (reference sequence). Trimming took off 3 bases at V and 8 bases at J, with 16 bases between the two ends. CDR3 sequence reads: CAWSPRQLPEKLFF. CDR3 nucleotide sequence: TGTGCCTGGAGCCCGCGACAATTACCCGAAAAACTGTTTTTT.